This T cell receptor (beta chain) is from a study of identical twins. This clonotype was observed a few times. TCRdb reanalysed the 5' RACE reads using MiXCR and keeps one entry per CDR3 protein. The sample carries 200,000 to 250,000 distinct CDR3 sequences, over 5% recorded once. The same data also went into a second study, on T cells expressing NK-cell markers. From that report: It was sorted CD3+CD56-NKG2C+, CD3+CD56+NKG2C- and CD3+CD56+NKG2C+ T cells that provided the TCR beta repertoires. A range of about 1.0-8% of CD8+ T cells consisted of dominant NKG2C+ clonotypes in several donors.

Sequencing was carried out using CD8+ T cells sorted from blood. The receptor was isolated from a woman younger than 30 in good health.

The DNA of the CDR3 is TGTGCCAGCCGGCGGACAGGGCTTGGGAATGAGCAGTTCTTC. Residues: CASRRTGLGNEQFF. J is TRBJ2-1 and V is TRBV6-4; 8 nucleotides match TRBD1. CDR3 length equals 14 residues. The V and J ends lost 8 bases and 7 bases, in that order; junction bases with no gene match: 10. The germline CDR1 and CDR2 sequences are MRHNA and SNTAGT.